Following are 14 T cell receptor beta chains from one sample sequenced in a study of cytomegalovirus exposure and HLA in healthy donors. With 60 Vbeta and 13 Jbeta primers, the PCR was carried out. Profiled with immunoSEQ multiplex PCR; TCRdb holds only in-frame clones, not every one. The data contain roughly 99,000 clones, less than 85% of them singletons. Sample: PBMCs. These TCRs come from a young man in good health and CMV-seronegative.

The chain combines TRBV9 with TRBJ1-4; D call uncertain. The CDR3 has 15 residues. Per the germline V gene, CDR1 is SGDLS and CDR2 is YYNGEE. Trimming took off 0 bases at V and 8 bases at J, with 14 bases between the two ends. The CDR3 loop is CASSVDGDSWEKLFF. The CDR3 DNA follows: TGTGCCAGCAGCGTAGATGGAGATTCGTGGGAAAAACTGTTTTTT.

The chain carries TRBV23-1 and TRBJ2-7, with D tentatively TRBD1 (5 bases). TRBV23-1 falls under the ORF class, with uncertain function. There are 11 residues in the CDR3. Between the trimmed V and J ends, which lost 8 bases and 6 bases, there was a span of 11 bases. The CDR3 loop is CASREDSEQYF. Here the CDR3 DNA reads TGCGCCAGCCGCGAAGACAGCGAGCAGTACTTC.

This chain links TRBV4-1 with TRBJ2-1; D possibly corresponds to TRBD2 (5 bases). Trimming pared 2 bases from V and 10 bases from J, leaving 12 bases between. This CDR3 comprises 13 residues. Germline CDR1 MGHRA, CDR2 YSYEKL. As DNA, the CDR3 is TGCGCCAGCAGCCAACAGCCGGGCGGGGAGCAGTTCTTC. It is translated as CASSQQPGGEQFF.

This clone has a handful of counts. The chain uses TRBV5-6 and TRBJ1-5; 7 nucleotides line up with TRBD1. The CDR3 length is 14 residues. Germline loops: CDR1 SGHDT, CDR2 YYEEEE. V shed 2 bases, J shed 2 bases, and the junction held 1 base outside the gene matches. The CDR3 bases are TGTGCCAGCAGCTTTCAGGGGGGCAATCAGCCCCAGCATTTT. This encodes CASSFQGGNQPQHF. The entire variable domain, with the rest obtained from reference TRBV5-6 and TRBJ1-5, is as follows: DAGVTQSPTHLIKTRGQQVTLRCSPKSGHDTVSWYQQALGQGPQFIFQYYEEEERQRGNFPDRFSGHQFPNYSSELNVNALLLGDSALYLCASSFQGGNQPQHFGDGTRLSIL.

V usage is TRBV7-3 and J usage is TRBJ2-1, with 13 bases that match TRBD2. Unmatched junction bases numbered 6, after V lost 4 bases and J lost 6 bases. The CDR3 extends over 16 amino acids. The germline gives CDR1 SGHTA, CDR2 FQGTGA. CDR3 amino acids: CASSSTGTSGANEQFF. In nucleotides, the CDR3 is TGTGCCAGCAGCTCAACCGGGACTAGCGGGGCCAATGAGCAGTTCTTC.

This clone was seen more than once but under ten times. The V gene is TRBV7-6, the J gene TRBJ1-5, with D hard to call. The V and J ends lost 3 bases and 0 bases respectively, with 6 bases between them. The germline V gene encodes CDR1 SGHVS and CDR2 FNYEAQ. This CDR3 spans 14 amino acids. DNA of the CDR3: TGTGCCAGCAGCTTGGCGGATAGCAATCAGCCCCAGCATTTT. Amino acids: CASSLADSNQPQHF.

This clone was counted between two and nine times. The CDR3 coding sequence is TGCGCCAGCAGCTTGGCCCCTCCCGCGGGGGGAAACAATGAGCAGTTCTTC. Encoded protein: CASSLAPPAGGNNEQFF. The rearrangement uses TRBV5-1 and TRBJ2-1, with 8 bases lining up with TRBD2. CDR3 size: 17 residues. Germline values: CDR1 SGHRS, CDR2 YFSETQ. V was clipped by 0 bases and J by 5 bases; unmatched bases: 10.

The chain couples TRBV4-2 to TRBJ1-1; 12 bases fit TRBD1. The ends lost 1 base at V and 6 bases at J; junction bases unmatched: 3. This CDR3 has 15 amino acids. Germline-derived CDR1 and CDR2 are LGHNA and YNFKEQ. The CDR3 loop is CASSQGDRGLAEAFF. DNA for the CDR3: TGTGCCAGCAGCCAAGGGGACAGGGGGCTCGCTGAAGCTTTCTTT.

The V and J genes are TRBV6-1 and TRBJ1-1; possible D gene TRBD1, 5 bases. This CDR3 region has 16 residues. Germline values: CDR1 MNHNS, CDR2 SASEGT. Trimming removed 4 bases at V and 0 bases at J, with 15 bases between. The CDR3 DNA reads TGTGCCAGCAGTGGGCGTGGAGGGGCTTTGAACACTGAAGCTTTCTTT. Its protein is CASSGRGGALNTEAFF.

CDR3 coding DNA: TGTGCCAGCAGTTCCACAGGGACCCAAGAGACCCAGTACTTC. This translates into CASSSTGTQETQYF. This sequence joins TRBV28 and TRBJ2-5, with D perhaps TRBD1 (6 bases). The CDR3 is 14 residues long. V was cut by 4 bases and J by 1 base, with 10 bases left in between. CDR1 and CDR2 from the germline V gene are MDHEN and SYDVKM.

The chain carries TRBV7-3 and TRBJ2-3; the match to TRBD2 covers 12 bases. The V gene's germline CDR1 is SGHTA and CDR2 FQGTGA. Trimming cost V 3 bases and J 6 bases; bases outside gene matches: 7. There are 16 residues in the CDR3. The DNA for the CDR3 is TGTGCCAGCAGCTTGCTAGCGGGGGGGCCTAGGGATACGCAGTATTTT. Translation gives CASSLLAGGPRDTQYF.

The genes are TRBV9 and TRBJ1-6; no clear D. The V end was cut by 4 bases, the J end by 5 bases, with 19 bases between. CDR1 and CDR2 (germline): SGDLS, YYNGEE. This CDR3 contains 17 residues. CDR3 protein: CASSPHRGRINNSPLHF. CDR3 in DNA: TGTGCCAGCAGCCCGCATCGTGGCCGAATAAATAATTCACCCCTCCACTTT. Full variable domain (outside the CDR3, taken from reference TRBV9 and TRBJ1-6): DSGVTQTPKHLITATGQRVTLRCSPRSGDLSVYWYQQSLDQGLQFLIQYYNGEERAKGNILERFSAQQFPDLHSELNLSSLELGDSALYFCASSPHRGRINNSPLHFGNGTRLTVT.

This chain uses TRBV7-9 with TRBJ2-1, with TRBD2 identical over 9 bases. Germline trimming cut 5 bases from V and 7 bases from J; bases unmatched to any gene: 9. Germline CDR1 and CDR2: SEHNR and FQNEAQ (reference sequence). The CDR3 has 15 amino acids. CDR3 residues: CASSPPGRGGNEQFF. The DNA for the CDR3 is TGTGCCAGCAGCCCCCCTGGGCGGGGGGGAAATGAGCAGTTCTTC.

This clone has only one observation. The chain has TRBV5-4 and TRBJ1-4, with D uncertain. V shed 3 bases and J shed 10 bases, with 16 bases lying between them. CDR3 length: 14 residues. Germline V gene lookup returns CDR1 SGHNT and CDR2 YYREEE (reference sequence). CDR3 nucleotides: TGTGCCAGCAGCTCCGACGCAAGTGGAGGAAAACTGTTTTTT. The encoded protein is CASSSDASGGKLFF.